This record looks at one T cell receptor beta chain sequence and its context. The antigen remains unidentified. This sample includes further DNA sequences coding for the same CDR3. Repertoires were generated with immunoSEQ multiplex PCR, while TCRdb's copy carries only in-frame clones and drops some. This table has about 2 million clones, 85% to 95% appearing once. CD45RO-negative cells were positively selected for CCR7, leaving out terminally differentiated effector memory CD45RA+ cells. These data are taken from a study of shared clonotypes between healthy human individuals. Study details: The cohort comprised a couple of women and a few men. Their ages spanned 18 to 49 years. Study results and limitations: Rarefaction revealed incomplete sorted-subset sequencing despite large depth. Generation probabilities of non-shared clonotypes were lower (relative to those shared by all four donors).

V lost 3 bases and J 7 bases, leaving 4 bases between the germline ends. This CDR3 comprises 11 residues. Germline-derived CDR1 and CDR2 are SNHLY and FYNNEI. The receptor was isolated from a man aged 18 to 29 in good health. Input material: naive CD8+ T cells sorted from blood. The chain uses TRBV2 and TRBJ2-1; D remains unclear. CDR3 sequence (DNA): TGTGCCAGCAGTGAGGTGAATGAGCAGTTCTTC. Protein product: CASSEVNEQFF. The variable domain in full, with the rest retrieved from reference TRBV2 and TRBJ2-1, is EPEVTQTPSHQVTQMGQEVILRCVPISNHLYFYWYRQILGQKVEFLVSFYNNEISEKSEIFDDQFSVERPDGSNFTLKIRSTKLEDSAMYFCASSEVNEQFFGPGTRLTVL.